The text below deals with one T cell receptor (beta chain). Its target is not known. This specimen belongs to a study of persistence of HIV-infected CD4 T cells. The immunoSEQ assay was version 4, run in survey mode. Using immunoSEQ multiplex PCR, the repertoire was profiled, and TCRdb retains in-frame clones only, with some absent. The sample holds tens of thousands of clones, 88% seen once. This nonspecific control used anti-CD3/anti-CD28 bead stimulation of CD4+ T cells. Responding CD4+ T cells were sorted by upregulation of both CD40 ligand and CD69. The germline CDR1 and CDR2 sequences are SQVTM and ANQGSEA. CDR3 length: 14 amino acids. The germline V and J ends were trimmed by 3 bases and 1 base, with 12 bases remaining between them.

This material consisted of CD4+ T cells sorted from PBMCs after 18-hour stimulation, taken from a patient who received antiretroviral therapy. The chain is built from TRBV29-1 and TRBJ1-2, with D uncertain. This receptor was taken from an adult woman with HIV who was CMV-seropositive. CDR3 amino acids: CSVDGRPDNYGYTF. CDR3 coding DNA: TGCAGCGTTGACGGTCGGCCGGATAACTATGGCTACACCTTC.